This TCR beta chain was obtained from a study of metastatic and nonmetastatic thyroid tumors (TCRdb year 2020). Turning to the overall study: Repertoires from peripheral blood and from tumor or nodule tissue samples of malignant and benign thyroid patients were compared. Here is what the overall study found, with its caveats: In both blood and tumor samples, TCR beta diversity was reported to be significantly higher in malignant tumors than in benign nodules.

Receptors were amplified or captured by PCR. Reads for this sample came from an Illumina HiSeq 4000. The TCR beta-chain CDR3 region of each patient was profiled by high-throughput sequencing. Per the original workflow: Drawing on CDR3 differences between clinicopathological groups, the researchers built a classifier meant to tell apart patients with distant-metastatic papillary thyroid cancer. The Shannon index was used to measure repertoire diversity, and the Morisita-Horn index was used to measure how similar tumor and blood repertoires were. TCRdb reprocessing: public reads trimmed at Q25 with fastp, clones called with MiXCR, in-frame beta chains kept. These V and J calls originate from TCRdb's pipeline instead of the authors' own analysis. Counted in this sample were about 15,000 clones; approximately 27% of them appeared once. The top ten hold 15% to 17% of the sample. For this clone: Its cognate antigen has yet to be identified. No much larger clone exists at a distance of one base, and base qualities are not known.

No treatment had been received by any patient before thyroid surgery. The study retrospectively analysed patient clinical samples collected from about 2012 to 2018 using T-cell receptor beta sequencing. CDR1 and CDR2 are read off the germline V gene as SGHTA and FQGNSA. Reading from cysteine to phenylalanine, the CDR3 counts 15 amino acids. Only the CDR3 region is kept as DNA, spanning 45 bases read in frame from base 1. At the junction V is shortened by 1 base and J by 5 bases, with 9 bases in between. Recombination linked TRBV7-2 to TRBJ1-6, with the D gene not confidently named. Sequencing input: tumor tissue. The TCR comes from a female donor with papillary thyroid cancer or a benign thyroid nodule (not recorded which). Some clones in this sample may be carry-over from other donors' samples. The DNA sequence is given as TGTGCCAGCAGCTTAGAACACACTAATAATTCACCCCTCCACTTT. Its translation is CASSLEHTNNSPLHF.